The entry that follows covers one TCR beta chain sequence. Its cognate antigen is unknown. Paired samples had equal genomic DNA input, ranging roughly 2.24 to 4.92 ug. Profiled with immunoSEQ multiplex PCR; TCRdb holds only in-frame clones, not every one. The profile shows several thousand clones, approximately 87% of them singletons. V lost 2 bases to trimming and J lost 8 bases; unmatched junction nucleotides: 5. The CDR3 is made up of 15 amino acids. From germline, CDR1 is SGHTA and CDR2 FQGTGA. The data derive from a study of T cells in lung cancer brain metastases. Points from the study as a whole: Unique productive clones were significantly fewer in brain metastases: median roughly 1,500 versus 4,600. Most clones were lesion-specific, with limited overlap between paired lesions (Morisita 0.23). Brain metastasis T cell infiltration was not adjusted for preoperative corticosteroid effects.

The chain combines TRBV7-3 with TRBJ1-4; 10 positions agree with TRBD1. The receptor comes from a woman between 50 and 59 years old with non-small cell lung cancer that had spread to the brain. The specimen sequenced was tumor tissue from a brain metastasis. The CDR3 nucleotides read TGTGCCAGCAGCTTAGGGACAGGGGAAGGAGAAAAACTGTTTTTT. This gives the protein CASSLGTGEGEKLFF.